Listed below are T cell receptor beta chains from one sample, sequenced in a study of CD8 T cells in Susac syndrome. Using its own MiXCR run on the immunoSEQ multiplex PCR reads, TCRdb lists one record per CDR3 protein. Among about 150,000 distinct CDR3 sequences, 95% were seen once, and the ten largest hold approximately 0.12%. Sequencing was done on a sample of CD4+ T cells from PBMCs. The receptors here all came from a human donor with multiple sclerosis. Both conserved end residues are part of each CDR3.

J gene: TRBJ2-5
V gene: TRBV30
CDR3 protein: CAWSVKGPTQYF

J gene: TRBJ2-7
V gene: TRBV3-1
CDR3 protein: CASSQGGLGVYEQYF

J gene: TRBJ2-1
V gene: TRBV7-3
CDR3 protein: CASSLGLAGGTSYNEQFF

J gene: TRBJ2-7
V gene: TRBV5-1
CDR3 protein: CASSKDGGEDYEQYF

J gene: TRBJ2-3
V gene: TRBV11-2
CDR3 protein: CASRTRTDTQYF

J gene: TRBJ2-5
V gene: TRBV2
CDR3 protein: CASSERQETQYF

J gene: TRBJ2-5
V gene: TRBV5-8
CDR3 protein: CASSLAGLQETQYF

J gene: TRBJ1-1
V gene: TRBV7-9
CDR3 protein: CASSLVGAGQGRTEAFF

J gene: TRBJ1-2
V gene: TRBV29-1
CDR3 protein: CSVELGPRDGGYGYTF

J gene: TRBJ2-7
V gene: TRBV4-1
CDR3 protein: CASSQAEAGIYEQYF

J gene: TRBJ2-4
V gene: TRBV15
CDR3 protein: CATSSYSGGASKNIQYF

J gene: TRBJ1-3
V gene: TRBV30
CDR3 protein: CAWTGYSGNTIYF

J gene: TRBJ2-7
V gene: TRBV28
CDR3 protein: CASTPSGQLYEQYF

J gene: TRBJ2-6
V gene: TRBV27
CDR3 protein: CASSLVRELPLGANVLTF

J gene: TRBJ2-1
V gene: TRBV29-1
CDR3 protein: CSVGTSGIRPFF

J gene: TRBJ2-3
V gene: TRBV3-1
CDR3 protein: CASSQDPRTDTQYF

J gene: TRBJ2-7
V gene: TRBV29-1
CDR3 protein: CSVGQATYEQYF

J gene: TRBJ2-7
V gene: TRBV7-2
CDR3 protein: CASSPRRESEQYF

J gene: TRBJ1-2
V gene: TRBV3-1
CDR3 protein: CASSQDIRVGGYTF

J gene: TRBJ1-2
V gene: TRBV7-9
CDR3 protein: CASSWTGLDGYTF

J gene: TRBJ2-7
V gene: TRBV20-1
CDR3 protein: CSARQGGYEQYF

J gene: TRBJ2-7
V gene: TRBV11-2
CDR3 protein: CASSPIRRMSSYEQYF

J gene: TRBJ2-1
V gene: TRBV28
CDR3 protein: CASGLLAGADNEQFF

J gene: TRBJ1-6
V gene: TRBV3-1
CDR3 protein: CASSQGRGQASPLHF

J gene: TRBJ2-5
V gene: TRBV11-2
CDR3 protein: CASSPQGLEETQYF

J gene: TRBJ2-6
V gene: TRBV9
CDR3 protein: CASSVGQASSGANVLTF

J gene: TRBJ1-1
V gene: TRBV6-5
CDR3 protein: CASRDGQPNTEAFF

J gene: TRBJ1-2
V gene: TRBV24-1
CDR3 protein: CATSDRVHYGYTF

J gene: TRBJ1-3
V gene: TRBV29-1
CDR3 protein: CSVEATGPGNTIYF

J gene: TRBJ2-7
V gene: TRBV20-1
CDR3 protein: CSAGGDNSYEQYF

J gene: TRBJ2-7
V gene: TRBV7-2
CDR3 protein: CASSPVLAGGLAYEQYF